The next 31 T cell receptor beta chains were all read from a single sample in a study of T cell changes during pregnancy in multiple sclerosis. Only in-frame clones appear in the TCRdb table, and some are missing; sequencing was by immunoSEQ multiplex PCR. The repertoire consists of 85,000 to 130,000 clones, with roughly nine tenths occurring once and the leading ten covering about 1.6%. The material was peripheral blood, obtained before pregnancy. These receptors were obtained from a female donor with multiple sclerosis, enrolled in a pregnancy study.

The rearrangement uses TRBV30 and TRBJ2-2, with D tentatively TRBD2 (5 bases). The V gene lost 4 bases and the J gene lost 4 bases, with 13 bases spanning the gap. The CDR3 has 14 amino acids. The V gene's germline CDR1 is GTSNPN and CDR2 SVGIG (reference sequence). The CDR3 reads CAWTPRVRTGELFF. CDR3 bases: TGTGCCTGGACCCCGCGGGTCCGCACCGGGGAGCTGTTTTTT. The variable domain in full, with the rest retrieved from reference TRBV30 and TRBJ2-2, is SQTIHQWPATLVQPVGSPLSLECTVEGTSNPNLYWYRQAAGRGLQLLFYSVGIGQISSEVPQNLSASRPQDRQFILSSKKLLLSDSGFYLCAWTPRVRTGELFFGEGSRLTVL.

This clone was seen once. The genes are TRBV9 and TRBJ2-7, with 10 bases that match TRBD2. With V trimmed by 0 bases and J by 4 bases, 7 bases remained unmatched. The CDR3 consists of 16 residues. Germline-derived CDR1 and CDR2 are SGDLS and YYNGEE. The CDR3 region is CASSVDSSGGRYEQYF. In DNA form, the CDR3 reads TGTGCCAGCAGCGTAGATTCTAGCGGGGGCCGATACGAGCAGTACTTC.

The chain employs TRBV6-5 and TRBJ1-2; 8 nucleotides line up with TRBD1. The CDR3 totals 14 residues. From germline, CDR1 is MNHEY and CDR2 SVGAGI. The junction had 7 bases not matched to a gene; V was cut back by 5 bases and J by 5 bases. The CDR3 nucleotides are TGTGCCAGCAGTGGCGGACAGGGAGTGTATGGCTACACCTTC. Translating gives CASSGGQGVYGYTF.

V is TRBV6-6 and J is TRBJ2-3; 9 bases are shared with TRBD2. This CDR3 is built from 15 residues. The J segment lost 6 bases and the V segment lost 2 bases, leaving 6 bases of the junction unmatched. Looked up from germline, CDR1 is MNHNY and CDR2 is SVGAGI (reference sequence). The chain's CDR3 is CASSYGLAGVDTQYF. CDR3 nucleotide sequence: TGTGCCAGCAGTTACGGGTTAGCGGGGGTTGATACGCAGTATTTT.

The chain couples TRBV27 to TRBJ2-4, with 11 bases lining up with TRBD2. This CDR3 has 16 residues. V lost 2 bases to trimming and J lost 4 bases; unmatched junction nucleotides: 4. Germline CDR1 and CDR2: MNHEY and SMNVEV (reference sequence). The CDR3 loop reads CASSLRLAGGKNIQYF. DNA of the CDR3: TGTGCCAGCAGTTTACGGCTAGCGGGAGGAAAAAACATTCAGTACTTC.

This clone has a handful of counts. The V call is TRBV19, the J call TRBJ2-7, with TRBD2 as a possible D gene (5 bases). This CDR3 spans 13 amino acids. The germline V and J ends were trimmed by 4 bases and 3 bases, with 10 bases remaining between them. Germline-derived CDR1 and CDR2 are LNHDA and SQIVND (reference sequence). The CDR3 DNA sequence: TGTGCCAGTAGTAAAGGACTTTACTACGAGCAGTACTTC. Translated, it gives CASSKGLYYEQYF.

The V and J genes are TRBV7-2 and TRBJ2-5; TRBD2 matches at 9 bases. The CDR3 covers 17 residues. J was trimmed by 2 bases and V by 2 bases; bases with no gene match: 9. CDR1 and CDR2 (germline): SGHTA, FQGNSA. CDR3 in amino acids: CASSLSLAGGRQETQYF. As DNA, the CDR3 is TGTGCCAGCAGCTTAAGTCTCGCGGGAGGGCGGCAAGAGACCCAGTACTTC.

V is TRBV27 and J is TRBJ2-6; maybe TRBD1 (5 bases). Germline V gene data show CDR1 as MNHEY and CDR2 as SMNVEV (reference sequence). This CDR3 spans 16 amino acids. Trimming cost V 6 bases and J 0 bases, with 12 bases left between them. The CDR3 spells CASSQDKFSGANVLTF. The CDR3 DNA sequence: TGTGCCAGCAGCCAGGACAAATTCTCTGGGGCCAACGTCCTGACTTTC.

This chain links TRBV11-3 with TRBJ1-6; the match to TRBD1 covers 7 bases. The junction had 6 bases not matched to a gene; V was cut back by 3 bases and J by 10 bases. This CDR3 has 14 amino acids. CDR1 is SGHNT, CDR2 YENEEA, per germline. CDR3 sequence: CASSLPRGRSPLHF. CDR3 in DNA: TGTGCCAGCAGCTTGCCGAGGGGGCGATCACCCCTCCACTTT.

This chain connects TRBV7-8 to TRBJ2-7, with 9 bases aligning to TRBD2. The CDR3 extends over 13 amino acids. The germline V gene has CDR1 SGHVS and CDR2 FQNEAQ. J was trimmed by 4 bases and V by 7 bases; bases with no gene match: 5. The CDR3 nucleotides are TGTGCCAGCACTTGGCGGGAGGGATACGAGCAGTACTTC. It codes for CASTWREGYEQYF. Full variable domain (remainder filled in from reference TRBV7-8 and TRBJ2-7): GAGVSQSPRYKVAKRGQDVALRCDPISGHVSLFWYQQALGQGPEFLTYFQNEAQLDKSGLPSDRFFAERPEGSVSTLKIQRTQQEDSAVYLCASTWREGYEQYFGPGTRLTVT.

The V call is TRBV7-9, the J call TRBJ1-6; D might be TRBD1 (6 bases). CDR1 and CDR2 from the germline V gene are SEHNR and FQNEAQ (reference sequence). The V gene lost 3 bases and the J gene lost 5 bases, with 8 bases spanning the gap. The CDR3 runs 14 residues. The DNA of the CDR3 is TGTGCCAGCAGCTTCGGACAGAATAATTCACCCCTCCACTTT. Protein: CASSFGQNNSPLHF.

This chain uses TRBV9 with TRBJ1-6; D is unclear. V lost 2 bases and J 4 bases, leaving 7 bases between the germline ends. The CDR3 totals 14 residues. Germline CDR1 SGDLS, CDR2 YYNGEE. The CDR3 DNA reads TGTGCCAGCAGCGTCACAAAGTATAATTCACCCCTCCACTTT. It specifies CASSVTKYNSPLHF.

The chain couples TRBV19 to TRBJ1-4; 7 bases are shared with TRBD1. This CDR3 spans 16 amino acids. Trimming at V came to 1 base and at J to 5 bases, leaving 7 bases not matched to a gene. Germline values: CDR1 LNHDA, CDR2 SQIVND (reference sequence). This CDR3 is CASSIGGSGGNEKLFF. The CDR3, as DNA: TGTGCCAGTAGTATAGGTGGGTCAGGGGGAAATGAAAAACTGTTTTTT.

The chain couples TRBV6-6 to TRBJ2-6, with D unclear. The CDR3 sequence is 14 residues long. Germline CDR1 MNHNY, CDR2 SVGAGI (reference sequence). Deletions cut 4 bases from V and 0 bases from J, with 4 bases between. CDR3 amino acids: CASSSSSGANVLTF. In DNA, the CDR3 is TGTGCCAGCAGTTCATCCTCTGGGGCCAACGTCCTGACTTTC.

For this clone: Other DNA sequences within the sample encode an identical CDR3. CDR3 sequence (DNA): TGTGCCTGGAGTGCCCAGGGCAATCAGCCCCAGCATTTT. Translated: CAWSAQGNQPQHF. The chain carries TRBV30 and TRBJ1-5; D remains ambiguous. The CDR3 covers 13 residues. Germline V gene sequence: CDR1 GTSNPN, CDR2 SVGIG (reference sequence). Between the trimmed V and J ends, which lost 1 base and 2 bases, there was a span of 6 bases.

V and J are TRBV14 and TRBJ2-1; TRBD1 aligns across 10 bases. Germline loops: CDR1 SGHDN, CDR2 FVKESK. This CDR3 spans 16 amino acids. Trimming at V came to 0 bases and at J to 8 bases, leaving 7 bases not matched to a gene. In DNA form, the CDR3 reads TGTGCCAGCAGCCAAGATTGGACAGGGGGAGTGGATGAGCAGTTCTTC. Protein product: CASSQDWTGGVDEQFF.

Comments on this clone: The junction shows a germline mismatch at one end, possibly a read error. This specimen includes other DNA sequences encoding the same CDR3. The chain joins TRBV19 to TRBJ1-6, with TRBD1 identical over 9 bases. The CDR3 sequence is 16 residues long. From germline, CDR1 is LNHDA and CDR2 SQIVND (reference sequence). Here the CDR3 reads CASRTDRGVRASPLHF. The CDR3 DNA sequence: TGTGCCAGTCGAACGGACAGGGGAGTTCGTGCTTCACCCCTCCATTTT.

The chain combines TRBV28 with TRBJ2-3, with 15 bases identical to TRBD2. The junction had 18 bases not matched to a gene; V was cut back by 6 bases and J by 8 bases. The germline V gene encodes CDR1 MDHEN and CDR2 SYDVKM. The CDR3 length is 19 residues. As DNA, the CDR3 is TGTGCCAGCAGCCCATTAAGGGCCGGACTAGCGGGAGGGAAAGGTACGCAGTATTTT. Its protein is CASSPLRAGLAGGKGTQYF.

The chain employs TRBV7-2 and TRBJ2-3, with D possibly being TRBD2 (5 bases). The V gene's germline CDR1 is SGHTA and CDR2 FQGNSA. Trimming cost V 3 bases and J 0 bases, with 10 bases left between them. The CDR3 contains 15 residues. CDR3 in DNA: TGTGCCAGCAGCTTGGACTGGGCTAGCACAGATACGCAGTATTTT. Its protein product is CASSLDWASTDTQYF.

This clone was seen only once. The CDR3 DNA sequence: TGTGCCAGCAGCTCACAGCGGGGAAGCGTTCAAGAGACCCAGTACTTC. Translation gives CASSSQRGSVQETQYF. V usage is TRBV7-3 and J usage is TRBJ2-5; 7 nucleotides align to TRBD2. The CDR3 is 16 residues long. Germline trimming cut 4 bases from V and 2 bases from J; bases unmatched to any gene: 10. Germline V lookup: CDR1 SGHTA, CDR2 FQGTGA.

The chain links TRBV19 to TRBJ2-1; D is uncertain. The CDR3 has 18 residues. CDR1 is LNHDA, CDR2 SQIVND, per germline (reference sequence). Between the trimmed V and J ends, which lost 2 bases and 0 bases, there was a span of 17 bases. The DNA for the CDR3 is TGTGCCAGTAGTATAATGAGGCTACTTCCAAGCTCCTACAATGAGCAGTTCTTC. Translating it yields CASSIMRLLPSSYNEQFF.

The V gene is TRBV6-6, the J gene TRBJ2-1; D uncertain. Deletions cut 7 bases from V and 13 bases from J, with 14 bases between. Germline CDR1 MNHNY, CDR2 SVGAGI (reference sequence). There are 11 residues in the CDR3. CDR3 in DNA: TGTGCCAGCAAAACTGGGCAGATTCAGTTCTTC. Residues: CASKTGQIQFF.

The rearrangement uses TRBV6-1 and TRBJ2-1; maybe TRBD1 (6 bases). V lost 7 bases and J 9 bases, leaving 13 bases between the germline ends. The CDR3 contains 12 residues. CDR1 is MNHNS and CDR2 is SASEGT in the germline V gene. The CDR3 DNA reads TGTGCCAGCACGAGCCAGGGGTTTGAGCAGTTCTTC. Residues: CASTSQGFEQFF.

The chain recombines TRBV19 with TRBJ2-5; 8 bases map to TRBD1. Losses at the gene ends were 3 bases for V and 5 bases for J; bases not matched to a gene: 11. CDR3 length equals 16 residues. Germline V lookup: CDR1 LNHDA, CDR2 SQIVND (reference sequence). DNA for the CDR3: TGTGCCAGTAGTATCATGGGCAGGGGGCCAGAGGAGACCCAGTACTTC. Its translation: CASSIMGRGPEETQYF.

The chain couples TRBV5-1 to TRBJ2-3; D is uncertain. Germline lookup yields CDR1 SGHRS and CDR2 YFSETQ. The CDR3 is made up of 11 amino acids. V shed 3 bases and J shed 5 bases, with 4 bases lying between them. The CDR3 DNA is TGCGCCAGCAGCTCCGGAGATACGCAGTATTTT. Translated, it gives CASSSGDTQYF. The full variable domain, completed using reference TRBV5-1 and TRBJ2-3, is KAGVTQTPRYLIKTRGQQVTLSCSPISGHRSVSWYQQTPGQGLQFLFEYFSETQRNKGNFPGRFSGRQFSNSRSEMNVSTLELGDSALYLCASSSGDTQYFGPGTRLTVL.

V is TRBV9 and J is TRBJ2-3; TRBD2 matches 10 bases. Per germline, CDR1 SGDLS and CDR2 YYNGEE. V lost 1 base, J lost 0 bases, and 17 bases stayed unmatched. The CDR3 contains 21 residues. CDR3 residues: CASSVHAQRGGLTSSTDTQYF. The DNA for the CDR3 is TGTGCCAGCAGCGTACATGCCCAGCGGGGGGGCTTGACCTCGAGCACAGATACGCAGTATTTT.

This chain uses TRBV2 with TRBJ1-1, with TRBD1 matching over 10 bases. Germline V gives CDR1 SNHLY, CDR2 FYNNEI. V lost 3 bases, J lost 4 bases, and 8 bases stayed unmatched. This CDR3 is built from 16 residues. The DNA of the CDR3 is TGTGCCAGCAGTGAGAGAGGGGACAGGGGACTCACTGAAGCTTTCTTT. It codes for CASSERGDRGLTEAFF. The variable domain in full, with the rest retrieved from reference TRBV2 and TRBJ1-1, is EPEVTQTPSHQVTQMGQEVILRCVPISNHLYFYWYRQILGQKVEFLVSFYNNEISEKSEIFDDQFSVERPDGSNFTLKIRSTKLEDSAMYFCASSERGDRGLTEAFFGQGTRLTVV.

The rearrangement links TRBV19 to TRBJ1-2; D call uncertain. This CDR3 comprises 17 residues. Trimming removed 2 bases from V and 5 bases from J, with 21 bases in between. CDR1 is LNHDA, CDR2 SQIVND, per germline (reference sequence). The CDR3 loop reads CASSILVRGADPYGYTF. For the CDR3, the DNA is TGTGCCAGTAGTATACTCGTACGGGGAGCCGACCCTTATGGCTACACCTTC.

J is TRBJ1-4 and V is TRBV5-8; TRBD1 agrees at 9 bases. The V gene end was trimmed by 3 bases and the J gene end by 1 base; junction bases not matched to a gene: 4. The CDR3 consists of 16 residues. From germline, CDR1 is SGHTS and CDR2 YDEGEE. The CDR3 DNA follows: TGTGCCAGCAGCTCCCGACAGGGGGGAACTAATGAAAAACTGTTTTTT. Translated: CASSSRQGGTNEKLFF.

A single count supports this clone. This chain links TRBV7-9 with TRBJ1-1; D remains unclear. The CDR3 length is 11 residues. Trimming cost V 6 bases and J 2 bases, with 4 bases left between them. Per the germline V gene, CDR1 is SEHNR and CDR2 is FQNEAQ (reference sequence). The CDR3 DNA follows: TGTGCCAGCAGTATAAACACTGAAGCTTTCTTT. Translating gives CASSINTEAFF.

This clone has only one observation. CDR3 DNA sequence: TGTGCCAGCAGTATCGGACAGTCCTACGAGCAGTACTTC. It specifies CASSIGQSYEQYF. The chain joins TRBV27 to TRBJ2-7, with a weak D call TRBD1 (6 bases). Germline loops: CDR1 MNHEY, CDR2 SMNVEV (reference sequence). V dropped 5 bases and J dropped 1 base, with 9 bases sitting between them. The CDR3 is 13 amino acids.